This T cell receptor (beta chain) was captured by sequencing in a study of control samples from healthy donors and cancer patients. Assay: immunoSEQ multiplex PCR; the TCRdb copy retains only in-frame clones and omits some. The sample shows about 51,000 clones, about nine tenths of them seen only once. Germline V CDR1 and CDR2: MGHRA, YSYEKL. V lost 7 bases, J lost 8 bases, and 18 bases stayed unmatched. This CDR3 comprises 16 residues. This sequence joins TRBV4-1 and TRBJ1-2; TRBD1 matches 8 bases. This sequence originates from a man aged 40-55 years with colorectal cancer. The sample was PBMCs. The CDR3: CASTHTGQGAFYGYTF. In DNA form, the CDR3 reads TGCGCCAGCACGCATACAGGACAGGGCGCCTTCTACGGCTACACCTTC.